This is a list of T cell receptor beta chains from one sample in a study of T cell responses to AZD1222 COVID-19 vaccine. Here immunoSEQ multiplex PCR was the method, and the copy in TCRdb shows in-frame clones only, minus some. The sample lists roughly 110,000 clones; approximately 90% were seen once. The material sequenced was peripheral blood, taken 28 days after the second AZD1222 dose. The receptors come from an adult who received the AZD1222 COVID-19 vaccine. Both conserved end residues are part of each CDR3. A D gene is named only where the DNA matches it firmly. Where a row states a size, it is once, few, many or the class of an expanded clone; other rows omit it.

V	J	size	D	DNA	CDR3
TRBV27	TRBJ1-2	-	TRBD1	TGTGCCAGCAGTTCTAACGGACAGGGGAACTATGGCTACACCTTC	CASSSNGQGNYGYTF
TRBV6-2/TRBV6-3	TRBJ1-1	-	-	TGTGCCAGCAGTTACGGATTCGAAGCTTTCTTT	CASSYGFEAFF
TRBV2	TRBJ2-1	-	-	TGTGCCAGCAGTGACAGTGACAATGAGCAGTTCTTC	CASSDSDNEQFF
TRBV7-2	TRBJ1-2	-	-	TGTGCCAGCAGCTTAAGTGCCAGGACCAGGGCGGACTACACCTTC	CASSLSARTRADYTF
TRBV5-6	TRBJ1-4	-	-	TGTGCCAGCAGCTTGGGGGGCTCAGCGGAAAAACTGTTTTTT	CASSLGGSAEKLFF
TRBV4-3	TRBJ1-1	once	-	TGCGCCAGCAGCCAAGACGAGAGGGCGGGCACTGAAGCTTTCTTT	CASSQDERAGTEAFF
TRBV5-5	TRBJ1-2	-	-	TGTGCCAGCAGCCCGGGGGGAGCTAACTATGGCTACACCTTC	CASSPGGANYGYTF
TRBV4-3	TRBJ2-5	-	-	TGCGCCAGCAGCCGAGGGACGGGCGAGACCCAGTACTTC	CASSRGTGETQYF
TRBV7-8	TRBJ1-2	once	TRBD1	TGTGCCAGCAGCGCGACAGGGTCCTATGGCTACACCTTC	CASSATGSYGYTF
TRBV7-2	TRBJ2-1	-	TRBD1	TGTGCCAGCAGCACACGGGACAGAGGTGAGCAGTTCTTC	CASSTRDRGEQFF
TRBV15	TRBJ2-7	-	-	TGTGCCACCAGGCCGATTGGGGGGAATTACGAGCAGTACTTC	CATRPIGGNYEQYF
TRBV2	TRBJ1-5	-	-	TGTGCCAGCAGTGGACGGGTTAGCAATCAGCCCCAGCATTTT	CASSGRVSNQPQHF
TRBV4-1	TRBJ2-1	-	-	TGCGCCAGCAGCCAAGGGTACCTCTACAATGAGCAGTTCTTC	CASSQGYLYNEQFF
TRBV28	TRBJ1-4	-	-	TGTGCCAGCAGTTTATGGAAGAAAACAACTAATGAAAAACTGTTTTTT	CASSLWKKTTNEKLFF